The 24 T cell receptor beta chains listed next were all sequenced from one sample in a study of Ad26.COV2.S vaccination and SARS-CoV-2 variants. Produced via immunoSEQ multiplex PCR; TCRdb's table is partial and in-frame only. Found here are about 440,000 clones, around 90% of them singletons; the top ten hold about 4.5%. As for treatment: 15 to 20 received Ad26.COV2.S at low or high dose, single or two shots; several received placebo; per-sample allocation not given. Sampling took place 63 days after the first vaccine or placebo injection. Sequenced material: peripheral blood, taken in a trial of Ad26.COV2.S vaccine versus placebo. Every receptor here comes from a person between 18 and 60 years old who received the Ad26.COV2.S COVID-19 vaccine or a placebo.

This chain uses TRBV19 with TRBJ2-2, with a tentative D call TRBD1 (5 bases). Germline V CDR1 and CDR2: LNHDA, SQIVND (reference sequence). V was trimmed by 3 bases and J by 4 bases, leaving 12 bases between them. The length of the CDR3 is 15 residues. CDR3 protein: CASSIQWTPTGELFF. In DNA form, the CDR3 reads TGTGCCAGTAGTATTCAGTGGACACCCACCGGGGAGCTGTTTTTT.

In its sample, this clone was seen once. For the CDR3, the DNA is TGTGCCAGCAGCTTAGATCTTCGGTCGGATACGCAGTATTTT. It encodes CASSLDLRSDTQYF. The genes are TRBV11-2 and TRBJ2-3; no definite D call. Germline V gene data show CDR1 as SGHAT and CDR2 as FQNNGV. Trimming removed 0 bases at V and 6 bases at J, with 10 bases between. The CDR3 length is 14 residues.

This clone was counted a single time. The rearrangement links TRBV5-6 to TRBJ2-7, with D possibly matching TRBD1 (5 bases). The CDR3 runs to 17 residues. Germline lookup yields CDR1 SGHDT and CDR2 YYEEEE. Trimming pared 2 bases from V and 7 bases from J, leaving 25 bases between. CDR3 bases: TGTGCCAGCAGCTTCAACATACCAGGACAACCCCTACGAGAGCAGTACTTC. Translating it yields CASSFNIPGQPLREQYF.

V is TRBV2 and J is TRBJ2-3; perhaps TRBD1 as D (6 bases). The V end was cut by 2 bases, the J end by 4 bases, with 7 bases between. Germline lookup yields CDR1 SNHLY and CDR2 FYNNEI. The CDR3 runs 13 residues. CDR3 sequence: CASSEQGSDTQYF. For the CDR3, the DNA is TGTGCCAGCAGTGAACAGGGGTCAGATACGCAGTATTTT.

Worth noting for this clone: Additional DNA sequences in this sample encode the identical CDR3. The V gene is TRBV9, the J gene TRBJ1-5; D is unclear. CDR1 is SGDLS, CDR2 YYNGEE, per germline. The CDR3 runs 14 residues. Trimming removed 0 bases at V and 1 base at J, with 5 bases between. The CDR3 sequence: CASSVEGSNQPQHF. The CDR3 DNA follows: TGTGCCAGCAGCGTAGAGGGAAGCAATCAGCCCCAGCATTTT.

A few counts support this clone. The chain has TRBV9 and TRBJ2-7; a possible D gene is TRBD2 (5 bases). V was pared by 4 bases and J by 2 bases, with 13 bases between. Per the germline V gene, CDR1 is SGDLS and CDR2 is YYNGEE. This CDR3 contains 14 residues. The DNA of the CDR3 is TGTGCCAGCAGCATCGGACTTGGTCCCTACGAGCAGTACTTC. It yields the protein CASSIGLGPYEQYF.

This rearrangement joins TRBV6-4 to TRBJ2-5; TRBD2 agrees at 10 bases. The CDR3 length is 15 residues. Germline V gene sequence: CDR1 MRHNA, CDR2 SNTAGT. V lost 8 bases, J lost 5 bases, and 11 bases stayed unmatched. CDR3 DNA: TGTGCCAGCGCGGCTAGCGGGAGCTTGGGGGAGACCCAGTACTTC. Encoded protein: CASAASGSLGETQYF.

This sequence joins TRBV5-6 and TRBJ1-1, with D possibly matching TRBD1 (6 bases). Germline V gene sequence: CDR1 SGHDT, CDR2 YYEEEE. The CDR3 extends over 16 amino acids. Trimming pared 0 bases from V and 5 bases from J, leaving 17 bases between. The CDR3 DNA is TGTGCCAGCAGCTTGGGGGCTACACAGGGTCGGACTGAAGCTTTCTTT. Protein product: CASSLGATQGRTEAFF.

The chain carries TRBV5-6 and TRBJ2-2; 9 nucleotides match TRBD2. This CDR3 is 17 amino acids long. CDR1 SGHDT and CDR2 YYEEEE come from the germline V gene. J lost 0 bases, V lost 2 bases, and 5 bases had no gene match. CDR3 bases: TGTGCCAGCAGCTTCCTAGCGGGATCATCGAACACCGGGGAGCTGTTTTTT. Residues: CASSFLAGSSNTGELFF. Full variable domain (missing parts from reference TRBV5-6 and TRBJ2-2): DAGVTQSPTHLIKTRGQQVTLRCSPKSGHDTVSWYQQALGQGPQFIFQYYEEEERQRGNFPDRFSGHQFPNYSSELNVNALLLGDSALYLCASSFLAGSSNTGELFFGEGSRLTVL.

The rearrangement joins TRBV7-6 to TRBJ2-2, with D possibly being TRBD1 (6 bases). Trimming removed 3 bases at V and 6 bases at J, with 8 bases between. This CDR3 is built from 13 residues. Germline V lookup: CDR1 SGHVS, CDR2 FNYEAQ. The CDR3 DNA is TGTGCCAGCAGCTTCCAGGGGCCCGGGGAGCTGTTTTTT. It translates to CASSFQGPGELFF.

This rearrangement joins TRBV13 to TRBJ2-1; D perhaps matches TRBD2 (5 bases). Germline lookup yields CDR1 PRHDT and CDR2 FYEKMQ (reference sequence). Trimming took 3 bases from V and 5 from J, leaving 8 bases between them. The CDR3 totals 13 residues. The CDR3, as DNA: TGTGCCAGCAGCTTGCTAGCCGACAATGAGCAGTTCTTC. As protein: CASSLLADNEQFF.

V is TRBV6-2 or TRBV6-3 and J is TRBJ2-7, with 7 bases that match TRBD1. Trimming at V came to 0 bases and at J to 7 bases, leaving 18 bases not matched to a gene. CDR1 and CDR2 from the germline V gene are MNHEY and SVGEGT. This CDR3 has 18 amino acids. Here the CDR3 DNA reads TGTGCCAGCAGTTACTCGAGAGGGACAACAGGGGAACTAAGGGAGCAGTACTTC. Translation gives CASSYSRGTTGELREQYF.

V gene TRBV7-2 combines with J gene TRBJ2-7, with a weak D call TRBD2 (6 bases). The CDR3 totals 16 residues. The germline V gene has CDR1 SGHTA and CDR2 FQGNSA. Trimming removed 5 bases at V and 3 bases at J, with 20 bases between. CDR3 loop: CASSPVGDWGDYEQYF. The CDR3 DNA sequence: TGTGCCAGCAGCCCAGTTGGGGACTGGGGCGACTACGAGCAGTACTTC.

The chain combines TRBV7-9 with TRBJ2-1, with D possibly being TRBD2 (5 bases). With 1 base removed from V and 4 bases from J, the gap between germline ends came to 11 bases. This CDR3 is built from 15 residues. Germline assignment: CDR1 SEHNR and CDR2 FQNEAQ (reference sequence). The CDR3 nucleotides read TGTGCCAGCAGCTTAGTTCGGGATTATTACAATGAGCAGTTCTTC. Protein: CASSLVRDYYNEQFF.

The chain couples TRBV7-2 to TRBJ1-4; D remains unclear. V was shortened by 5 bases and J by 2 bases, with 15 bases between the two germline ends. From germline, CDR1 is SGHTA and CDR2 FQGNSA. The CDR3 has 16 amino acids. CDR3 bases: TGTGCCAGCAGCCCTCCATTAGGGTCGACTAATGAAAAACTGTTTTTT. This sequence encodes CASSPPLGSTNEKLFF.

The rearrangement links TRBV19 to TRBJ1-1; a weak D match, TRBD1 (5 bases). Trimming took 8 bases from V and 1 from J, leaving 8 bases between them. CDR3 length equals 12 residues. CDR1 and CDR2 from the germline V gene are LNHDA and SQIVND (reference sequence). CDR3 DNA sequence: TGTGCCAGTCAGCAGGGGAACACTGAAGCTTTCTTT. Protein product: CASQQGNTEAFF.

The rearrangement uses TRBV9 and TRBJ2-1; 9 positions match TRBD2. The CDR3 covers 14 residues. Germline loops: CDR1 SGDLS, CDR2 YYNGEE. The V gene end was trimmed by 7 bases and the J gene end by 5 bases; junction bases not matched to a gene: 7. In DNA form, the CDR3 reads TGTGCCAGCGGGAGCGGGAGGATCGACAATGAGCAGTTCTTC. Its protein product is CASGSGRIDNEQFF.

The chain recombines TRBV7-9 with TRBJ1-6, with 8 bases identical to TRBD1. The CDR3 has 18 residues. The germline CDR1 and CDR2 sequences are SEHNR and FQNEAQ (reference sequence). V was pared by 5 bases and J by 0 bases, with 9 bases of the junction left unmatched. The CDR3 bases are TGTGCCAGCAGCCCAAGCATTACAGGGGGCTCCTATAATTCACCCCTCCACTTT. Translating gives CASSPSITGGSYNSPLHF. Based on the CDR3 plus reference TRBV7-9 and TRBJ1-6, the full variable domain is DTGVSQNPRHKITKRGQNVTFRCDPISEHNRLYWYRQTLGQGPEFLTYFQNEAQLEKSRLLSDRFSAERPKGSFSTLEIQRTEQGDSAMYLCASSPSITGGSYNSPLHFGNGTRLTVT.

The chain uses TRBV18 and TRBJ2-2, with 8 nucleotides matching TRBD1. Trimming removed 1 base from V and 4 bases from J; junction bases left unmatched: 5. This CDR3 is built from 16 residues. Germline CDR1 and CDR2: KGHSH and LQKENI. In DNA, the CDR3 is TGTGCCAGCTCACCACTTAACGACAGGGGCACCGGGGAGCTGTTTTTT. It specifies CASSPLNDRGTGELFF.

The rearrangement links TRBV16 to TRBJ1-2; TRBD1 might be the D (5 bases). CDR3 length equals 16 residues. V dropped 0 bases and J dropped 4 bases, with 15 bases sitting between them. Germline CDR1 KGHSY, CDR2 FQNENV. The CDR3 here is CASSQSNEGPSYGYTF. The DNA for the CDR3 is TGTGCCAGCAGCCAATCGAATGAGGGGCCTAGCTATGGCTACACCTTC. Looking up the rest from reference TRBV16 and TRBJ1-2 gives the full variable domain: GEEVAQTPKHLVRGEGQKAKLYCAPIKGHSYVFWYQQVLKNEFKFLISFQNENVFDETGMPKERFSAKCLPNSPCSLEIQATKLEDSAVYFCASSQSNEGPSYGYTFGSGTRLTVV.

As for this clone: Other DNA sequences from this sample encode an identical CDR3 as well. The V call is TRBV28, the J call TRBJ2-5; no clear D gene. Trimming removed 1 base from V and 5 bases from J, with 5 bases in between. The length of the CDR3 is 12 residues. CDR1 and CDR2 from the germline V gene are MDHEN and SYDVKM. The CDR3 bases are TGTGCCAGCAGTTTATCCGGGGAGACCCAGTACTTC. Translated: CASSLSGETQYF. Full variable domain (missing parts from reference TRBV28 and TRBJ2-5): DVKVTQSSRYLVKRTGEKVFLECVQDMDHENMFWYRQDPGLGLRLIYFSYDVKMKEKGDIPEGYSVSREKKERFSLILESASTNQTSMYLCASSLSGETQYFGPGTRLLVL.

This clone was seen once. The chain employs TRBV10-3 and TRBJ1-1; possible D gene TRBD1, 6 bases. Per the germline V gene, CDR1 is ENHRY and CDR2 is SYGVKD. The V gene lost 10 bases and the J gene lost 0 bases, with 15 bases spanning the gap. This CDR3 has 14 residues. CDR3 in DNA: TGTGCCACCAAACAGGGCCTCATGAACACTGAAGCTTTCTTT. This codes for CATKQGLMNTEAFF.

The chain recombines TRBV7-2 with TRBJ2-7; 7 bases map to TRBD2. The CDR3 sequence is 15 residues long. Germline CDR1 SGHTA, CDR2 FQGNSA. J lost 1 base, V lost 5 bases, and 8 bases had no gene match. CDR3 coding DNA: TGTGCCAGCAGCCGGAGCGGGGTGATGTCCTACGAGCAGTACTTC. Translating gives CASSRSGVMSYEQYF. The variable domain in full, with the rest retrieved from reference TRBV7-2 and TRBJ2-7, is GAGVSQSPSNKVTEKGKDVELRCDPISGHTALYWYRQSLGQGLEFLIYFQGNSAPDKSGLPSDRFSAERTGGSVSTLTIQRTQQEDSAVYLCASSRSGVMSYEQYFGPGTRLTVT.

The rearrangement links TRBV5-1 to TRBJ2-7; 16 bases are shared with TRBD2. From germline, CDR1 is SGHRS and CDR2 YFSETQ. CDR3 length: 15 amino acids. Trimming removed 5 bases from V and 12 bases from J; junction bases left unmatched: 11. The CDR3 region is CASRETGLAGGPWYF. CDR3 DNA: TGCGCCAGCAGGGAGACGGGACTAGCGGGAGGGCCATGGTACTTC.